Given below is one T cell receptor (beta chain) in context. CDR3 length: 16 residues. CDR1 and CDR2 from the germline V gene are ENHRY and SYGVKD. The germline V and J ends were trimmed by 4 bases and 6 bases, with 19 bases remaining between them. This sample was taken from a study of T cell responses to AZD1222 COVID-19 vaccine. The repertoire was sequenced with immunoSEQ multiplex PCR; TCRdb's copy has only in-frame clones and lacks some. The sample consists of 95,000 to 150,000 clones, 92% of them appearing once. The V call is TRBV10-3, the J call TRBJ2-1; a weak D match, TRBD2 (5 bases). This specimen consisted of peripheral blood, obtained on day 0 of AZD1222 vaccination. The receptor was derived from an adult in good health. The CDR3 spells CAISGGKDAAFNEQFF. The CDR3 DNA reads as TGTGCCATCAGTGGAGGGAAGGACGCCGCCTTCAATGAGCAGTTCTTC.